This TCR beta chain comes out of a study of radiation and T cells in renal cell carcinoma. Findings of the study overall: In blood, top tumor clones expanded by 2 weeks, shrinking by 4. Baseline intratumoral clonotype presence is unknown without pretreatment biopsies.

Sample time point: blood 2 weeks post-SBRT. Treatment noted: 15 Gy SBRT to primary tumor, nephrectomy 4 weeks later. Radiation-treated patients gave blood at baseline, week 2 and week 4. Measured with immunoSEQ multiplex PCR; TCRdb has only the in-frame clones, and not every one. The sample holds roughly 80,000 clones; about 86% are singletons and the top ten take 20% to 25%. Of note for this clone: Its antigen is not identified.

The receptor comes from a woman between 50 and 59 years old with renal cell carcinoma. The sample in question was blood, obtained from a patient whose treatment included radiotherapy and nephrectomy.

CDR3 sequence: CASTPGQESNTIYF. The CDR3 DNA is TGTGCCAGTACTCCGGGACAGGAAAGTAACACCATATATTTT. V and J are TRBV28 and TRBJ1-3; 8 nucleotides align to TRBD1. Unmatched junction bases numbered 11, after V lost 9 bases and J lost 7 bases. Germline CDR1 reads MDHEN; CDR2 reads SYDVKM. The CDR3 runs to 14 residues.